This T cell receptor (beta chain) was sequenced during a study of response to subunit inactivated influenza vaccine. Study-wide findings and caveats: The authors proposed limited new T cell recruitment per seasonal influenza vaccination.

In the case of this clonotype: Its antigen is not identified.

TCRdb re-derived calls from the RT-PCR reads in MiXCR, one entry per CDR3 protein. The sample carries 800,000 to 1,000,000 distinct CDR3 sequences, around 20% recorded once. The germline gives CDR1 MGHRA, CDR2 YSYEKL. The CDR3 totals 16 residues. The V and J ends lost 2 bases and 1 base respectively, with 15 bases between them. The material was PBMCs from blood, obtained roughly 5 days after vaccination. This sequence originates from a man between 50 and 59 years old who received an inactivated influenza vaccine. This chain links TRBV4-1 with TRBJ2-7; TRBD2 might be the D (6 bases). The CDR3 nucleotides are TGCGCCAGCAGCCAATACGGGACTTTGATTTCCTACGAGCAGTACTTC. Translation gives CASSQYGTLISYEQYF.